This T cell receptor beta chain was sequenced for a study of T cell responses to AZD1222 COVID-19 vaccine. Method: immunoSEQ multiplex PCR; TCRdb's copy keeps in-frame clones and lacks some. The sample shows 95,000 to 100,000 clones, 65% to 85% of them seen only once. Trimming left V 5 bases short and J 2 bases short, with 13 bases between. The CDR3 consists of 14 residues. CDR1 and CDR2 (germline): SGHAT, FQNNGV. Second-dose intervals near 4 or 12 weeks were combined. In regard to this clone: Its specificity is unknown.

Study-level findings and limits: After two AZD1222 doses, spike-specific TCR breadth and depth rose versus day 0. Regions 160-218 and 743-854 dominated among vaccine-associated CD4 TCRs spanning spike.

The V and J genes are TRBV11-2 and TRBJ2-7; a possible D gene is TRBD1 (5 bases). This clonotype originated in an adult who received the AZD1222 COVID-19 vaccine. Source: peripheral blood, taken 28 days after the second AZD1222 dose. The CDR3 here is CASSRLRGTYEQYF. CDR3 coding DNA: TGTGCCAGCAGCCGGCTAAGGGGAACCTACGAGCAGTACTTC.